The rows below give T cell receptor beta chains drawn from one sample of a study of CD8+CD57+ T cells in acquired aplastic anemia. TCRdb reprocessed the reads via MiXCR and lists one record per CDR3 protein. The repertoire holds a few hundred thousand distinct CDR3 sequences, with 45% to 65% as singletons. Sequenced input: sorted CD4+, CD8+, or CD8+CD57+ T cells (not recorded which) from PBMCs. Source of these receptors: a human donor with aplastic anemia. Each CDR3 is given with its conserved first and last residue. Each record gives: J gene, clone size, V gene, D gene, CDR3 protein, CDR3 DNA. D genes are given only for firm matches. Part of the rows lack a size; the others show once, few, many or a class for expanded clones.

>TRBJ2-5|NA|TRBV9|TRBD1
CASSGPGQGGETQYF
TGTGCCAGCAGCGGACCGGGACAGGGGGGAGAGACCCAGTACTTC
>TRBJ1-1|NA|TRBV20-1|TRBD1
CSTRDHRGDTEAFF
TGCAGTACTAGAGATCACAGGGGGGACACTGAAGCTTTCTTT
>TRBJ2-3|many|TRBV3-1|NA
CASSLVGGDTQYF
TGTGCCAGCAGCCTAGTTGGGGGAGATACGCAGTATTTT
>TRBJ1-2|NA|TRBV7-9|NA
CASSPSQGTYGYTF
TGTGCCAGCAGCCCATCTCAGGGCACCTATGGCTACACCTTC
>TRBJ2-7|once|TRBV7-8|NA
CASSQDLGGSAYEQYF
TGCGCCAGCAGCCAAGATTTAGGGGGGTCGGCCTACGAGCAGTACTTC
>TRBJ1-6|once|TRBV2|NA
CASSYSIPSAGANSPLHF
TGTGCCAGCAGTTACTCGATTCCCTCGGCAGGGGCGAATTCACCCCTCCACTTT
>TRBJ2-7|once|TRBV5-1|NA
CASSLSLYGSQYF
TGCGCCAGCAGCTTATCTCTCTACGGGTCGCAGTACTTC
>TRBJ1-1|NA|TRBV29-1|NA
CSVGGEGTEAFF
TGCAGCGTTGGTGGGGAAGGCACTGAAGCTTTCTTT
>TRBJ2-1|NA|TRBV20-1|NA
CSARDLRGVFANEQFF
TGCAGTGCTAGAGATCTGAGGGGCGTTTTTGCGAATGAGCAGTTCTTC
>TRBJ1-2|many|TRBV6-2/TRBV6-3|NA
CASSRLMANYGYTF
TGTGCCAGCAGCAGGCTCATGGCTAACTATGGCTACACCTTC